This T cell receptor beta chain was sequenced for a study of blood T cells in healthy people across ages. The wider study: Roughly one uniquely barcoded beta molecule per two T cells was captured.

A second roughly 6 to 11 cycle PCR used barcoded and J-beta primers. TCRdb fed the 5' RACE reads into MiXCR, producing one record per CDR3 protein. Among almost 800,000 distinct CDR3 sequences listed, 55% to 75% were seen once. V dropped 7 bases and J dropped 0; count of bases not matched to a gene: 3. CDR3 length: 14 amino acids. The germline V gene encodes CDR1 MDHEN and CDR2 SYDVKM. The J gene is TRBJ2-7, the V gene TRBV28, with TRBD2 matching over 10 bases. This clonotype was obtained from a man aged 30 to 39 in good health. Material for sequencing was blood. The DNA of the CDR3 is TGTGCCAGCACTAGCGGGAGTATCTCCTACGAGCAGTACTTC. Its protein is CASTSGSISYEQYF.